This T cell receptor beta chain originates from a study of cytomegalovirus exposure and HLA in healthy donors. General study points: Association of a missense DCLRE1C variant with TCR beta V- and J-gene trimming was reported in a later analysis. In an earlier analysis, in several hundred donors, most V segments appeared productive either ~87% or ~30% of the time.

These donors, healthy bone marrow donors, were studied. A remark on this clone: Antigen unknown.

This CDR3 has 14 amino acids. Germline V gene sequence: CDR1 MDHEN, CDR2 SYDVKM. Trimming left V 6 bases short and J 3 bases short, with 12 bases between. With 60 Vbeta and 13 Jbeta primers, the PCR was carried out. Libraries were prepared by immunoSEQ multiplex PCR; TCRdb keeps only in-frame clonotypes and omits some of them. The sample contains 80,000 to 130,000 clones, around 79% of which appear only once. The sequence came from a male donor in good health and CMV-seropositive. Sequencing was carried out using PBMCs. The chain combines TRBV28 with TRBJ1-5, with D maybe TRBD1 (5 bases). CDR3 region: CASRKGATNQPQHF. For the CDR3, the DNA is TGTGCCAGCAGGAAAGGGGCAACCAATCAGCCCCAGCATTTT. Drawing the rest from reference TRBV28 and TRBJ1-5, the complete variable domain is DVKVTQSSRYLVKRTGEKVFLECVQDMDHENMFWYRQDPGLGLRLIYFSYDVKMKEKGDIPEGYSVSREKKERFSLILESASTNQTSMYLCASRKGATNQPQHFGDGTRLSIL.